These T cell receptor beta chains were read from a single sample in a study of neurological immune-mediated disorders. TCRdb processed the 5' RACE reads anew with MiXCR; each CDR3 protein has one entry. The sample includes 130,000 or so distinct CDR3 sequences, around 3% seen only once; the top ten take 1.3%. Sequenced sample: PBMCs. Receptors were obtained from a woman aged 25 to 39 with multiple sclerosis. Both conserved end residues are part of each CDR3. The D gene is left open where the match is weak. A row's size may be missing; if present it is once, few, many or a size class.

D: TRBD1
V: TRBV20-1
J: TRBJ2-3
size: few
CDR3: CSATTTGAPDTQYF
DNA: TGCAGTGCGACAACTACAGGGGCGCCAGATACGCAGTATTTT

D: -
V: TRBV2
J: TRBJ2-1
size: many
CDR3: CASSERGLGATEQFF
DNA: TGTGCCAGCAGTGAGAGGGGACTGGGGGCAACCGAGCAGTTCTTC

D: -
V: TRBV29-1
J: TRBJ1-2
size: many
CDR3: CSVGSNYGYTF
DNA: TGCAGCGTCGGGTCTAACTATGGCTACACCTTC

D: -
V: TRBV18
J: TRBJ1-2
size: many
CDR3: CASSPPRTEYGYTF
DNA: TGTGCCAGCTCACCACCGAGGACAGAGTATGGCTACACCTTC

D: -
V: TRBV6-5
J: TRBJ1-5
size: many
CDR3: CASGQGDQPQHF
DNA: TGTGCCAGCGGGCAGGGAGATCAGCCCCAGCATTTT

D: TRBD1
V: TRBV10-3
J: TRBJ2-6
size: -
CDR3: CAISLWTGERGANVLTF
DNA: TGTGCCATCAGTTTATGGACAGGGGAACGTGGGGCCAACGTCCTGACTTTC

D: TRBD2
V: TRBV5-1
J: TRBJ2-2
size: many
CDR3: CASSYVELAGGLNTGELFF
DNA: TGCGCCAGCAGTTACGTGGAACTAGCGGGGGGATTAAACACCGGGGAGCTGTTTTTT

D: -
V: TRBV5-1
J: TRBJ2-3
size: many
CDR3: CASSLGMVGAGSYF
DNA: -

D: -
V: TRBV7-8
J: TRBJ1-5
size: many
CDR3: CAGGDNQPQHF
DNA: TGTGCCGGAGGAGACAATCAGCCCCAGCATTTT

D: -
V: TRBV7-2
J: TRBJ2-7
size: many
CDR3: CASSLSWAQGAYEQYF
DNA: TGTGCCAGCAGCTTAAGCTGGGCTCAGGGTGCGTACGAGCAGTACTTC

D: TRBD1
V: TRBV29-1
J: TRBJ2-5
size: many
CDR3: CSVEWVGGGGSQYF
DNA: TGCAGCGTTGAATGGGTAGGGGGCGGCGGATCGCAGTACTTC

D: -
V: TRBV5-1
J: TRBJ1-2
size: many
CDR3: CASSSGSAGSGGYTF
DNA: TGCGCCAGCAGCTCTGGTAGTGCGGGATCGGGCGGCTACACCTTC

D: -
V: TRBV20-1
J: TRBJ2-3
size: -
CDR3: CSASLGDTQYF
DNA: TGCAGTGCTAGCTTAGGAGATACGCAGTATTTT

D: TRBD2
V: TRBV5-1
J: TRBJ2-3
size: many
CDR3: CASSRQTSGRAEGTQYF
DNA: TGCGCCAGCAGCCGACAGACTAGCGGGAGGGCGGAGGGTACGCAGTATTTT

D: -
V: TRBV27
J: TRBJ1-1
size: many
CDR3: CASSFQWNTEAFF
DNA: TGTGCCAGCAGTTTTCAATGGAACACTGAAGCTTTCTTT

D: -
V: TRBV4-1
J: TRBJ1-3
size: -
CDR3: CASRPSSGDSGNTIYF
DNA: TGCGCCAGCAGACCGTCGTCGGGAGACTCTGGAAACACCATATATTTT

D: -
V: TRBV20-1
J: TRBJ1-2
size: few
CDR3: CSAEPRQANYGYTF
DNA: TGCAGTGCGGAACCCAGACAGGCCAACTATGGCTACACCTTC

D: -
V: TRBV6-1
J: TRBJ2-1
size: many
CDR3: CASRGLNWDEQFF
DNA: TGTGCCAGCCGGGGCTTAAACTGGGATGAGCAGTTCTTC

D: -
V: TRBV5-1
J: TRBJ1-1
size: many
CDR3: CASSLIGIGAFF
DNA: TGCGCCAGCAGCTTGATCGGGATTGGAGCTTTCTTT

D: -
V: TRBV4-3
J: TRBJ1-2
size: many
CDR3: CASSQDEGPRAGGYTF
DNA: TGCGCCAGCAGCCAAGATGAGGGGCCCAGGGCGGGCGGCTACACCTTC

D: TRBD1
V: TRBV27
J: TRBJ2-1
size: many
CDR3: CASRGQGINEQFF
DNA: TGTGCCAGCAGGGGACAGGGGATCAATGAGCAGTTCTTC

D: -
V: TRBV20-1
J: TRBJ2-3
size: -
CDR3: CSARDLGGTDTQYF
DNA: TGCAGTGCTAGAGATCTCGGGGGCACAGATACGCAGTATTTT

D: TRBD2
V: TRBV20-1
J: TRBJ2-5
size: few
CDR3: CSARLLPWATSGGEETQYF
DNA: TGCAGTGCTAGATTACTCCCCTGGGCAACTAGCGGGGGGGAGGAGACCCAGTACTTC

D: TRBD1
V: TRBV7-2
J: TRBJ1-3
size: many
CDR3: CASSLDVPGQGITIYF
DNA: TGTGCCAGCAGCTTAGATGTCCCGGGACAGGGGATCACCATATATTTT

D: -
V: TRBV9
J: TRBJ2-1
size: many
CDR3: CASSPLGIWYNEQFF
DNA: TGTGCCAGCAGCCCCCTGGGGATATGGTACAATGAGCAGTTCTTC

D: TRBD1
V: TRBV10-3
J: TRBJ2-1
size: many
CDR3: CAISESKMDRVRDNEQFF
DNA: TGTGCCATCAGTGAGTCGAAGATGGACAGGGTTCGCGACAATGAGCAGTTCTTC

D: TRBD2
V: TRBV27
J: TRBJ2-1
size: many
CDR3: CASKEKRGYNEQFF
DNA: TGTGCCAGCAAGGAAAAGCGGGGCTACAATGAGCAGTTCTTC

D: -
V: TRBV11-2
J: TRBJ2-3
size: many
CDR3: CASSTRLVHTDTQYF
DNA: TGTGCCAGCAGCACTCGACTTGTTCACACAGATACGCAGTATTTT

D: TRBD1
V: TRBV4-3
J: TRBJ1-2
size: many
CDR3: CASSQATDRVHGYTF
DNA: TGCGCCAGCAGCCAGGCAACGGACAGGGTACACGGCTACACCTTC

D: -
V: TRBV9
J: TRBJ2-5
size: many
CDR3: CASSVDQLQETQYF
DNA: TGTGCCAGCAGCGTAGACCAGCTCCAAGAGACCCAGTACTTC

D: -
V: TRBV5-1
J: TRBJ2-5
size: many
CDR3: CASSLGRAGWRETQYF
DNA: TGCGCCAGCAGCTTAGGTAGGGCGGGATGGCGAGAGACCCAGTACTTC

D: -
V: TRBV6-2/TRBV6-3
J: TRBJ1-2
size: many
CDR3: CASSASQAYGYTF
DNA: TGTGCCAGCAGCGCAAGCCAGGCCTATGGCTACACCTTC

D: -
V: TRBV12-3/TRBV12-4
J: TRBJ2-1
size: many
CDR3: CASSNSGLNNEQFF
DNA: TGTGCCAGCAGTAACTCGGGACTCAACAATGAGCAGTTCTTC

D: -
V: TRBV25-1
J: TRBJ2-7
size: many
CDR3: CASSEEVRGEQYF
DNA: TGTGCCAGCAGTGAGGAGGTTAGGGGCGAGCAGTACTTC

D: -
V: TRBV7-2
J: TRBJ2-6
size: many
CDR3: CASSAPGGLSGANVLTF
DNA: TGTGCCAGCAGCGCCCCCGGGGGGCTTTCTGGGGCCAACGTCCTGACTTTC

D: -
V: TRBV12-3/TRBV12-4
J: TRBJ1-2
size: many
CDR3: CASSPGRKSNYGYTF
DNA: TGTGCCAGCAGTCCGGGACGGAAGAGTAACTATGGCTACACCTTC

D: -
V: TRBV14
J: TRBJ2-1
size: many
CDR3: CASSQRGEVGYDEQFF
DNA: TGTGCCAGCAGCCAAAGGGGTGAAGTGGGGTACGATGAGCAGTTCTTC

D: -
V: TRBV14
J: TRBJ1-1
size: many
CDR3: CASSQDWAGAFF
DNA: TGTGCCAGCAGCCAAGATTGGGCGGGAGCTTTCTTT

D: TRBD2
V: TRBV20-1
J: TRBJ2-3
size: few
CDR3: CSAKASGGRSDTQYF
DNA: TGCAGTGCCAAGGCTAGCGGGGGGCGCTCAGATACGCAGTATTTT

D: TRBD1
V: TRBV29-1
J: TRBJ1-5
size: many
CDR3: CSVTSLGTGGDQPQHF
DNA: TGCAGCGTTACGAGTCTCGGGACAGGGGGGGATCAGCCCCAGCATTTT

D: -
V: TRBV19
J: TRBJ1-2
size: many
CDR3: CASSMDPGLGKGYTF
DNA: TGTGCCAGTAGTATGGATCCGGGACTCGGAAAAGGCTACACCTTC

D: TRBD1
V: TRBV20-1
J: TRBJ2-7
size: many
CDR3: CSARGTGLPYEQYF
DNA: TGCAGTGCTAGGGGGACAGGGCTTCCCTACGAGCAGTACTTC

D: -
V: TRBV2
J: TRBJ2-1
size: many
CDR3: CASSEAPTYSYNEQFF
DNA: TGTGCCAGCAGTGAAGCCCCCACCTACTCCTACAATGAGCAGTTCTTC

D: -
V: TRBV7-6
J: TRBJ1-2
size: many
CDR3: CASSLAGGSYGYTF
DNA: TGTGCCAGCAGCTTAGCGGGGGGAAGCTATGGCTACACCTTC

D: -
V: TRBV12-3/TRBV12-4
J: TRBJ2-2
size: many
CDR3: CASSYTQELFF
DNA: TGTGCCAGCAGCTACACGCAGGAGCTGTTTTTT

D: TRBD2
V: TRBV6-1
J: TRBJ2-1
size: few
CDR3: CASSVERGRQYEQFF
DNA: TGTGCCAGCAGTGTCGAGCGGGGGAGACAATATGAGCAGTTCTTC

D: TRBD2
V: TRBV29-1
J: TRBJ2-5
size: many
CDR3: CSLGTGGETQYF
DNA: TGCAGCCTCGGGACGGGGGGTGAGACCCAGTACTTC

D: -
V: TRBV4-3
J: TRBJ1-5
size: many
CDR3: CASSQEPNGNQPQHF
DNA: TGCGCCAGCAGCCAAGAGCCCAACGGGAATCAGCCCCAGCATTTT

D: -
V: TRBV12-3/TRBV12-4
J: TRBJ2-1
size: many
CDR3: CASRYGTYNEQFF
DNA: TGTGCCAGCAGATACGGGACTTACAATGAGCAGTTCTTC

D: -
V: TRBV11-2
J: TRBJ2-1
size: many
CDR3: CASTLDRKGEQFF
DNA: TGTGCCAGCACCTTGGATAGGAAAGGTGAGCAGTTCTTC

D: -
V: TRBV12-3/TRBV12-4
J: TRBJ1-4
size: many
CDR3: CASSPAPRGTTNEKLFF
DNA: TGTGCCAGCAGCCCCGCCCCCAGGGGAACAACTAATGAAAAACTGTTTTTT

D: -
V: TRBV20-1
J: TRBJ1-2
size: many
CDR3: CSALNSLNYGYTF
DNA: TGCAGTGCTCTAAACAGCCTGAACTATGGCTACACCTTC

D: TRBD2
V: TRBV5-1
J: TRBJ2-3
size: many
CDR3: CASGSKQGTSGPGTDTQYF
DNA: TGCGCCAGCGGGAGCAAGCAAGGGACTAGCGGACCTGGGACAGATACGCAGTATTTT

D: TRBD1
V: TRBV19
J: TRBJ1-5
size: many
CDR3: CASNPRGQGYSNQPQHF
DNA: TGTGCCAGTAACCCCCGGGGACAGGGATATAGCAATCAGCCCCAGCATTTT

D: -
V: TRBV5-1
J: TRBJ2-1
size: many
CDR3: CASKQTAAANEQFF
DNA: TGCGCCAGCAAGCAGACGGCCGCGGCCAATGAGCAGTTCTTC